This TCR beta chain was identified during a study of blood T cell repertoires in COVID-19. Measured with immunoSEQ multiplex PCR; TCRdb has only the in-frame clones, and not every one. This sample carries 260,000 or so clones, approximately 86% of them seen once, and the ten largest clones take about 0.7%. The CDR3 has 10 residues. Trimming removed 6 bases from V and 6 bases from J, with 6 bases in between. Per germline, CDR1 MDHEN and CDR2 SYDVKM. This receptor was identified in a human donor in a cohort sampled during active COVID-19. The chain uses TRBV28 and TRBJ2-7, with D perhaps TRBD1 (5 bases). The specimen sequenced was peripheral blood. The CDR3 loop is CASSDSEQYF. In DNA form, the CDR3 reads TGTGCCAGCAGCGACAGCGAGCAGTACTTC.